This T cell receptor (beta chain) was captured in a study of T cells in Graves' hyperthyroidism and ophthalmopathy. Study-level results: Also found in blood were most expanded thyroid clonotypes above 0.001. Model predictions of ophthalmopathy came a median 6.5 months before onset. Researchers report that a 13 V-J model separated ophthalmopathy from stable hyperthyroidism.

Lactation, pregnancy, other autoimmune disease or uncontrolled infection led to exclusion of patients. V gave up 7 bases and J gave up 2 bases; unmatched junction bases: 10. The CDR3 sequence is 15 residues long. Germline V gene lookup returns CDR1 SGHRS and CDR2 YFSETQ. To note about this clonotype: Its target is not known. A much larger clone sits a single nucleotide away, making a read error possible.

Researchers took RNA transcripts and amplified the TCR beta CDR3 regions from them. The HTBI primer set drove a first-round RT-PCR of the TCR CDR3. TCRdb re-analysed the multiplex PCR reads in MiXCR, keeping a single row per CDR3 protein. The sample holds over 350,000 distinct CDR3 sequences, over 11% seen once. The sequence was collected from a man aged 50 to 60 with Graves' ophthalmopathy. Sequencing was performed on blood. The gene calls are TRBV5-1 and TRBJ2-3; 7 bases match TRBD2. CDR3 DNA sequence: TGCGCCAGCGAAAGACCAGCGGGGCTCACAGATACGCAGTATTTT. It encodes CASERPAGLTDTQYF.